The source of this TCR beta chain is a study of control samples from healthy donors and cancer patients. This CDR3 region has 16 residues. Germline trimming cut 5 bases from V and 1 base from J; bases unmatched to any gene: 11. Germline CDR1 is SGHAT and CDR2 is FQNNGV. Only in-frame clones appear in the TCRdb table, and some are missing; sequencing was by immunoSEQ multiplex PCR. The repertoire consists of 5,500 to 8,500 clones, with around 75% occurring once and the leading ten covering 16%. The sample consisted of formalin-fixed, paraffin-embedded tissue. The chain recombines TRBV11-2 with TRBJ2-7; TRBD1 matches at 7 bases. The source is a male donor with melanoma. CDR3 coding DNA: TGTGCCAGCAGCGCTAAGCCGGGACAGAGATCCTACGAGCAGTACTTC. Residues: CASSAKPGQRSYEQYF.